This T cell receptor beta chain was recorded in a study of technical replicates of blood from a handful of donors. Libraries were prepared by immunoSEQ multiplex PCR; TCRdb keeps only in-frame clonotypes and omits some of them. The repertoire includes about 59,000 clones, just over 90% of them detected once, and roughly 4% sits in the top ten. The material sequenced was PBMCs. The clonotype was recovered from a human donor in good health. Some clones in this sample may be carry-over from other donors' samples.

The CDR3 sequence: CASSLIQGAIGNTIYF. The DNA for the CDR3 is TGTGCCAGCAGCTTAATACAGGGGGCGATTGGAAACACCATATATTTT. This sequence joins TRBV11-2 and TRBJ1-3; the match to TRBD1 covers 9 bases. From germline, CDR1 is SGHAT and CDR2 FQNNGV. V shed 2 bases, J shed 3 bases, and the junction held 5 bases outside the gene matches. The CDR3 totals 16 residues.